Each of the 2 T cell receptor beta chains below was sequenced from the same sample in a study of cytomegalovirus exposure and HLA in healthy donors. The PCR was carried out with 60 Vbeta primers and 13 Jbeta primers. TCRdb's table, derived via immunoSEQ multiplex PCR, lists solely in-frame clones and lacks some. The sample holds roughly 130,000 clones, 55% to 75% seen once. Input material: PBMCs. The source is a young man in good health and CMV-seropositive.

The V call is TRBV6-6, the J call TRBJ1-3, with D perhaps TRBD1 (5 bases). This CDR3 has 15 amino acids. V was clipped by 2 bases and J by 4 bases, with 12 bases between them. Germline assignment: CDR1 MNHNY and CDR2 SVGAGI (reference sequence). Written as DNA, the CDR3 is TGTGCCAGCAGTTACAGCCAGGGTGAGGGAAACACCATATATTTT. Its protein product is CASSYSQGEGNTIYF.

This clone occurred a few times. The V and J genes are TRBV18 and TRBJ2-2; the match to TRBD2 covers 7 bases. With 4 bases clipped from V and 0 bases from J, the junction kept 5 bases outside the gene matches. Per the germline V gene, CDR1 is KGHSH and CDR2 is LQKENI. CDR3 length: 16 residues. The DNA of the CDR3 is TGTGCCAGCTCACGTGACGGACTAGCGAACACCGGGGAGCTGTTTTTT. This gives the protein CASSRDGLANTGELFF.